The clone carrying this TCR beta chain is labeled large. Per germline, CDR1 MNHEY and CDR2 SVGAGI. The V end was cut by 2 bases, the J end by 7 bases, with 17 bases between. This CDR3 is built from 15 residues. This sample is drawn from a study of T cell repertoires in aging, cancer and after chemotherapy. Multiplex touch-down PCR with TRB-A/B primers amplified rearranged V-D-J TRB sequences. From the multiplex PCR reads, TCRdb called clonotypes with MiXCR, one entry per CDR3 protein. The profile shows around 2,800 distinct CDR3 sequences, over 25% of them singletons. Amplification of TCR beta used genomic DNA extracted from peripheral blood.

This TCR came from a human donor with a solid tumor. The sequenced sample consisted of blood. The chain uses TRBV6-5 and TRBJ1-2; TRBD1 might be the D (5 bases). CDR3 in DNA: TGTGCCAGCAGTTACGGCAGGGCAGGCGTTCGTGGCTACACCTTC. It encodes CASSYGRAGVRGYTF.